This TCR beta chain was sequenced in a study of cytomegalovirus exposure and HLA in healthy donors. The study's findings and limits: The dataset shows that most TCR sequences were rare, while some public TCRs occurred in many donors. A cluster of highly shared sequence variants was likely a sequencing artifact.

It was with 60 Vbeta and 13 Jbeta primers that the PCR ran. Data came from immunoSEQ multiplex PCR; TCRdb stores just in-frame clones and leaves some out. This table has roughly 120,000 clones, 60% to 80% appearing once. The study sampled nominally healthy donors, though unrecorded immune exposures were likely. From germline, CDR1 is LGHNA and CDR2 YNFKEQ. The CDR3 covers 16 residues. V lost 1 base to trimming and J lost 2 bases; unmatched junction nucleotides: 4. Comments on this clone: Its specificity is unknown.

The J gene is TRBJ2-3, the V gene TRBV4-2; 9 bases fit TRBD2. This clonotype was obtained from a woman between 25 and 40 years old in good health and CMV-seropositive. The sequencing input was PBMCs. This CDR3 reads CASSQVAGDPTDTQYF. CDR3 in DNA: TGTGCCAGCAGCCAAGTAGCGGGAGATCCCACAGATACGCAGTATTTT.